A selection of T cell receptor beta chains follows, all from one sample in a study of CD8+CD57+ T cells in acquired aplastic anemia. TCRdb reanalysed the reads using MiXCR and keeps one entry per CDR3 protein. This sample has fewer than 100,000 distinct CDR3 sequences, with around 42% found just once. Material: sorted CD4+, CD8+, or CD8+CD57+ T cells (not recorded which) from PBMCs. The receptors come from a human donor in good health, serving as a control. Both conserved end residues are part of each CDR3. D genes are given only for firm matches. Only part of the rows carry a size: once, few, many, or a class if the clone is expanded.

j_call	clone_size	d_call	v_call	cdr3_nt	cdr3_aa
TRBJ2-3	many	.	TRBV7-9	TGTGCCAGCAGCTTAGACACTAGCCGGATAGATACGCAGTATTTT	CASSLDTSRIDTQYF
TRBJ1-2	.	.	TRBV7-9	TGTGCCAGCAGCTTAATGGCCTATGGCTACACCTTC	CASSLMAYGYTF
TRBJ2-5	few	TRBD1	TRBV19	TGTGCCAGTAGTATCCCACAGGGGGGCGAGACCCAGTACTTC	CASSIPQGGETQYF
TRBJ2-7	once	.	TRBV7-7	TGTGCCAGCAGTACAGGGATTGGGGCCTACGAGCAGTACTTC	CASSTGIGAYEQYF
TRBJ2-7	.	TRBD1	TRBV29-1	TGCAGCGTTTCTCGGGACAGGGTAAAGCAGTACTTC	CSVSRDRVKQYF
TRBJ2-1	.	TRBD1	TRBV15	TGTGCCAGCTCACCAGGGACAGGGACCAATGAGCAGTTCTTC	CASSPGTGTNEQFF
TRBJ1-1	.	.	TRBV12-3/TRBV12-4	TGTGCCAGCAGCCCACGGACTGAAGCTTTCTTT	CASSPRTEAFF
TRBJ2-1	.	TRBD2	TRBV12-3/TRBV12-4	TGTGCCAGCTTTGAACTAGCGTTGAATGAGCAGTTCTTC	CASFELALNEQFF
TRBJ2-7	.	.	TRBV2	TGTGCCAGCGGTTCACAGTCACCCTACGAGCAGTACTTC	CASGSQSPYEQYF
TRBJ2-7	many	.	TRBV7-6	TGTGCCAGCAGCTTAGGTTCAGGTTCAGCCTACGAGCAGTACTTC	CASSLGSGSAYEQYF
TRBJ1-2	many	TRBD1	TRBV6-1	TGTGCCAGCAGAAAGACAGGGCCCAACTATGGCTACACCTTC	CASRKTGPNYGYTF
TRBJ2-7	few	.	TRBV2	TGTGCCAGCGCCCAGGCGGAAGGAGACGAGCAGTACTTC	CASAQAEGDEQYF
TRBJ2-3	many	.	TRBV20-1	TGCAGTGCTAGAGCAGTCAGGGAGAGCACAGATACGCAGTATTTT	CSARAVRESTDTQYF
TRBJ1-1	.	TRBD1	TRBV19	TGTGCCAGTAAATCCCAAGCAGGGGGAACTGAAGCTTTCTTT	CASKSQAGGTEAFF
TRBJ2-2	many	.	TRBV10-3	TGTGCCATCAGTGACTCCGGACGGAACACCGGGGAGCTGTTTTTT	CAISDSGRNTGELFF
TRBJ2-3	.	TRBD1	TRBV19	TGTGCCAGTAGCAACCTAGGGTACAGGGGGGATACGCAGTATTTT	CASSNLGYRGDTQYF
TRBJ2-4	.	TRBD2	TRBV4-2	TGTGCCAGCAGCCAAGTAGGGGGAGCGGCTTCTAGCGGGAACATTCAGTACTTC	CASSQVGGAASSGNIQYF
TRBJ2-7	.	TRBD1	TRBV5-1	TGCGCCAGCAGCTTTACAGGGGGTCGGTACGAGCAGTACTTC	CASSFTGGRYEQYF
TRBJ2-5	.	.	TRBV7-9	TGTGCCAGCAGCCTCGACCTGTACCAAGAGACCCAGTACTTC	CASSLDLYQETQYF
TRBJ2-7	once	.	TRBV25-1	TGTGCCAGCAGTGGAGACTTACAAAACTCCTACGAGCAGTACTTC	CASSGDLQNSYEQYF
TRBJ1-3	.	TRBD1	TRBV10-2	TGCGCCAGCAATCCAGGACAGGGGGAATCTGGAAACACCATATATTTT	CASNPGQGESGNTIYF
TRBJ2-3	few	TRBD2	TRBV25-1	TGTGCCAGCAGTGCCCTAGCGGGAGCGGGGTCCACAGATACGCAGTATTTT	CASSALAGAGSTDTQYF
TRBJ2-3	.	TRBD2	TRBV2	TGTGCCAGCACCCGGGGGGGGTCGCACACAGATACGCAGTATTTT	CASTRGGSHTDTQYF
TRBJ2-1	many	.	TRBV20-1	TGCAGTGCTTTTGAGCGGAGGACCTACAATGAGCAGTTCTTC	CSAFERRTYNEQFF
TRBJ1-6	many	.	TRBV7-2	TGTGCCAGCAGCTTAGATTGGGAGAGCTCCTATAATTCACCCCTCCACTTT	CASSLDWESSYNSPLHF
TRBJ2-5	many	.	TRBV12-3/TRBV12-4	TGTGCCAGCAGTTTAGGCAGAGGGCAAGAGACCCAGTACTTC	CASSLGRGQETQYF